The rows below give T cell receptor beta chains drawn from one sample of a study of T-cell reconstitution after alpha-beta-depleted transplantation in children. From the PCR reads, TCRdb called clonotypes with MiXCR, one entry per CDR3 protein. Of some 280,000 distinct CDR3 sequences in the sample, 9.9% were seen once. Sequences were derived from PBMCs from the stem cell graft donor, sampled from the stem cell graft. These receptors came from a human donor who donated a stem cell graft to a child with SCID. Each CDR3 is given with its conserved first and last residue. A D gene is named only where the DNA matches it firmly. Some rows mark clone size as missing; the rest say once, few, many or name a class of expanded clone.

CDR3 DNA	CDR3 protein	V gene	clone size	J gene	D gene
TGTGCCAGCAGCTTTGGCCCAGACAATGAGCAGTTCTTC	CASSFGPDNEQFF	TRBV7-9	few	TRBJ2-1	.
TGTGCCTGGGACAGTCGAGCGGAGGAAGAGACCCAGTACTTC	CAWDSRAEEETQYF	TRBV12-3/TRBV12-4	few	TRBJ2-5	TRBD1
TGCGCCAGCAGCTCTGGCGTCTCTGGAAACACCATATATTTT	CASSSGVSGNTIYF	TRBV5-1	.	TRBJ1-3	.
TGTGCCAGCAGCTCACAGCCAGCGGGCACTGAAGCTTTCTTT	CASSSQPAGTEAFF	TRBV7-2	.	TRBJ1-1	.
TGTGCCAGCAGCATAGGACAGGGTAACACTGAAGCTTTCTTT	CASSIGQGNTEAFF	TRBV5-5	many	TRBJ1-1	TRBD1
TGCAGTGCTAGAAGCCGGAGCGGGGGAAAAACAGATACGCAGTATTTT	CSARSRSGGKTDTQYF	TRBV20-1	few	TRBJ2-3	TRBD2
TGCAGCGTTGCGGAGGGGGGGAATGAAAAACTGTTTTTT	CSVAEGGNEKLFF	TRBV29-1	.	TRBJ1-4	.
TGTGCCAGCAGCAATAGCGGGGCCGGCCGGAACATTCAGTACTTC	CASSNSGAGRNIQYF	TRBV12-3/TRBV12-4	.	TRBJ2-4	TRBD2
TGTGCCAGCAACAGGGCAGGGTCCACCGGGGAGCTGTTTTTT	CASNRAGSTGELFF	TRBV25-1	few	TRBJ2-2	.
TGTGCCAGCAGCGTAGGCCAGGGGGCTGGTGGCTACACCTTC	CASSVGQGAGGYTF	TRBV9	.	TRBJ1-2	TRBD1
TGTGCCAGCAGCTTAGTATCTACGAACACTGAAGCTTTCTTT	CASSLVSTNTEAFF	TRBV7-9	many	TRBJ1-1	.
TGTGCCAGCAGTGGGACAGGGGTAGGCACTGAAGCTTTCTTT	CASSGTGVGTEAFF	TRBV6-1	many	TRBJ1-1	TRBD1
TGCGCCAGCAGCTTGGTTACTAGCGGGGGTTACTCCTACAATGAGAAGTTCTTC	CASSLVTSGGYSYNEKFF	TRBV5-1	few	TRBJ2-1	TRBD2
TGCGCCAGCAGCTTGGAACTAGCGGGGGGAAGCTCCTACGAGCAGTACTTC	CASSLELAGGSSYEQYF	TRBV5-1	.	TRBJ2-7	TRBD2
TGCGCCAGCAGCCAAGCGGGACAGGGTTCTCGCGAGCAGTACTTC	CASSQAGQGSREQYF	TRBV4-1	.	TRBJ2-7	TRBD1
TGTGCCAGCAGCTTTTTGACTGCCGGACAGGCATCTTTGAAGGATGTCGGGCAGTACTTC	CASSFLTAGQASLKDVGQYF	TRBV5-4	many	TRBJ2-7	TRBD1
TGTGCCATCAGTGAGTCGATGGGACAGGGAGAGACCCAGTACTTC	CAISESMGQGETQYF	TRBV10-3	many	TRBJ2-5	TRBD1
TGTGCCAGCAGTAGCGGGACAGGGGGCGCGAAGACCCAGTACTTC	CASSSGTGGAKTQYF	TRBV6-1	few	TRBJ2-5	TRBD1
TGTGCCAGCAGTGCGGGGGAAGCTAGCGAGCAGTACTTC	CASSAGEASEQYF	TRBV12-3/TRBV12-4	many	TRBJ2-7	TRBD2
TGTGCCAGCAGTCTCCAGGCTTGGGCCGGGGAGACCCAGTACTTC	CASSLQAWAGETQYF	TRBV12-3/TRBV12-4	few	TRBJ2-5	.
TGTGCCAGCGGTCTCGGGGTCGAGCAGTACTTC	CASGLGVEQYF	TRBV25-1	many	TRBJ2-7	.
TGTGCCAGCAGTTTAAGCAACTATGGCTACACCTTC	CASSLSNYGYTF	TRBV12-3/TRBV12-4	many	TRBJ1-2	.
TGCGCCAGCAGCCAGGGACAGGTCTCTGGAAACACCATATATTTT	CASSQGQVSGNTIYF	TRBV5-1	many	TRBJ1-3	TRBD1
TGTGCCAGCATCATCGGGGCAGGGGGCCCCTACGAGCAGTACTTC	CASIIGAGGPYEQYF	TRBV11-2	.	TRBJ2-7	TRBD1
TGTGCCAGCAGTTTAGTAGGGGCTGGAAACACCATATATTTT	CASSLVGAGNTIYF	TRBV12-3/TRBV12-4	.	TRBJ1-3	.
TGCACCAGCAGCCAAGATCTTGGGGGCTCCTACGAGCAGTACTTC	CTSSQDLGGSYEQYF	TRBV1	.	TRBJ2-7	.
TGCAGTGCTAGAGGTGAATTGGCGGGCTATGGCTACACCTTC	CSARGELAGYGYTF	TRBV20-1	.	TRBJ1-2	.
TGCGCCAGCAGTACGGGCTTTTGGGGGGAATCCTACGAGCAGTACTTC	CASSTGFWGESYEQYF	TRBV4-1	.	TRBJ2-7	.
TGTGCCAGCAGTACCGGGACCTACCGCACAGATACGCAGTATTTT	CASSTGTYRTDTQYF	TRBV27	many	TRBJ2-3	.
TGTGCCAGCAGCTTAAATCGGGACAGGGCGAACTATGGCTACACCTTC	CASSLNRDRANYGYTF	TRBV7-9	.	TRBJ1-2	TRBD1
TGTGCCAGCAGCTCCAGAATACAGGGTACGGGGGAGACCCAGTACTTC	CASSSRIQGTGETQYF	TRBV13	few	TRBJ2-5	.
TGTGCCAGCAGTTCGGGACAGGGTATCACTGAAGCTTTCTTT	CASSSGQGITEAFF	TRBV12-3/TRBV12-4	.	TRBJ1-1	TRBD1
TGCAGTGCTAGGGGCCCTAATTCACCCCTCCACTTT	CSARGPNSPLHF	TRBV20-1	few	TRBJ1-6	.
TGTGCCAGCAGTCTACTAGCGGCCTCTAATGAGCAGTTCTTC	CASSLLAASNEQFF	TRBV27	few	TRBJ2-1	TRBD2
TGCGCCAGCAGCCAAGACGGTGCAGGAGCGGCCGGGGAGCTGTTTTTT	CASSQDGAGAAGELFF	TRBV4-1	few	TRBJ2-2	.
TGCAGTGCGCGACCGACCAGGGGAACGACCTACGAGCAGTACTTC	CSARPTRGTTYEQYF	TRBV20-1	few	TRBJ2-7	.
TGCAGCGTTGTGCGGCGAAGCGGAGCTTTCTTT	CSVVRRSGAFF	TRBV29-1	.	TRBJ1-1	.
TGTGCCACGGACGGAGGGGGACTAAATTCACCCCTCCACTTT	CATDGGGLNSPLHF	TRBV6-1	.	TRBJ1-6	.
TGTGCCAGCAGTTTTGGGCTGGCGAACTACGAGCAGTACTTC	CASSFGLANYEQYF	TRBV27	few	TRBJ2-7	.
TGTGCCAGCAGTTTCGCGAGGGCAGTGAACACTGAAGCTTTCTTT	CASSFARAVNTEAFF	TRBV12-3/TRBV12-4	few	TRBJ1-1	.
TGTGCCAGCAGCTTAGAGGGGGGATTCACCGGGGAGCTGTTTTTT	CASSLEGGFTGELFF	TRBV7-3	.	TRBJ2-2	.
TGTGCCAGCAGACGCGGGGGGGCTTCCTACAATGAGCAGTTCTTC	CASRRGGASYNEQFF	TRBV2	many	TRBJ2-1	TRBD2
TGTGCCAGCAGCGTACAGGGTGACACTGAAGCTTTCTTT	CASSVQGDTEAFF	TRBV9	.	TRBJ1-1	.
TGTGCCAGCAGTCGTATACAGGGGGCTTACAATGAGCAGTTCTTC	CASSRIQGAYNEQFF	TRBV12-3/TRBV12-4	many	TRBJ2-1	TRBD1
TGTGCCAGCAGCTTAAGGACAGCTCAGGAGGCCCAGTACTTC	CASSLRTAQEAQYF	TRBV7-8	many	TRBJ2-5	.
TGTGCCAGCAGTTTATGGGGGGAGCAGTACTTC	CASSLWGEQYF	TRBV28	.	TRBJ2-7	.
TGCAGTGCTAGGCGGGACACCCCGGCGAACACCGGGGAGCTGTTTTTT	CSARRDTPANTGELFF	TRBV20-1	.	TRBJ2-2	.
TGCAGTGTTTACCGGGACATATACAATGAGCAGTTCTTC	CSVYRDIYNEQFF	TRBV20-1	.	TRBJ2-1	.
TGTGCCAGCAGCGCGTCCAAGGAGAGGGTTTGGGGCTCTATAGGGCAGTACTTC	CASSASKERVWGSIGQYF	TRBV14	many	TRBJ2-7	.
TGTGCCAGCACCCCCGGCCCAGGGGGCTTCGATGAGCAGTTCTTC	CASTPGPGGFDEQFF	TRBV12-3/TRBV12-4	.	TRBJ2-1	TRBD1
TGTGCCAGTAGTACCCGGGGACTAGCGGGGGGTCGCTCCTACAATGAGCAGTTCTTC	CASSTRGLAGGRSYNEQFF	TRBV19	few	TRBJ2-1	TRBD2
TGTGCCAGCAGCTTCTCGGGACAGGGTGCAGATACGCAGTATTTT	CASSFSGQGADTQYF	TRBV5-8	few	TRBJ2-3	TRBD1
TGTGCCAGCAGTGAAATGGCGGCGGGGGGAGCGAACACCGGGGAGCTGTTTTTT	CASSEMAAGGANTGELFF	TRBV6-1	few	TRBJ2-2	TRBD2
TGTGCCAGCAGTAGTATCGGGGGGGTGACTGAAGCTTTCTTT	CASSSIGGVTEAFF	TRBV6-5	.	TRBJ1-1	.
TGTGCCAGCAGTTTAGCGGGAAAGGAGCAGTACTTC	CASSLAGKEQYF	TRBV12-3/TRBV12-4	few	TRBJ2-7	.